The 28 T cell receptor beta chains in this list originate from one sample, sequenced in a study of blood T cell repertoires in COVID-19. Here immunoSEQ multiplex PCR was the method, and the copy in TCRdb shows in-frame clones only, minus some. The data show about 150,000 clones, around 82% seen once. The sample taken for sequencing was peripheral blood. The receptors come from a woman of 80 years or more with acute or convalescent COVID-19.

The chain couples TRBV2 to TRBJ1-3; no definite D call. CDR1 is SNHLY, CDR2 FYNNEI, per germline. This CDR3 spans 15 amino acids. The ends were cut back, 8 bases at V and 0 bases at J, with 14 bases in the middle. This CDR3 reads CASEPGHFSGNTIYF. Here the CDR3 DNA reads TGTGCCAGCGAACCAGGCCATTTCTCTGGAAACACCATATATTTT.

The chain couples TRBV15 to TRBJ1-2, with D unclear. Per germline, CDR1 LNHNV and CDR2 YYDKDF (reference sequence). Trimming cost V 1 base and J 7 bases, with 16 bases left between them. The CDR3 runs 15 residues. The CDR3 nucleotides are TGTGCCACCAGCAGAGGCTTCTCCCGGGAGGGTGGCTACACCTTC. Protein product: CATSRGFSREGGYTF.

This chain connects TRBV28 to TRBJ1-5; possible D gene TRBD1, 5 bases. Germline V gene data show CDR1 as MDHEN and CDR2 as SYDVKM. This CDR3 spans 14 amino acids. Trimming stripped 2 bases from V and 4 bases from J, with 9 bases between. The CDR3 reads CASSLDQGNQPQHF. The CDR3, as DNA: TGTGCCAGCAGTTTAGACCAGGGTAATCAGCCCCAGCATTTT.

CDR3 sequence (DNA): TGTGCCAGTAGCTCTTCATGGGAGGGATTGTATGAGCAGTTCTTC. Its protein is CASSSSWEGLYEQFF. The chain joins TRBV19 to TRBJ2-1, with TRBD2 matching over 7 bases. Looked up from germline, CDR1 is LNHDA and CDR2 is SQIVND (reference sequence). The V and J ends lost 6 bases and 8 bases, in that order; junction bases with no gene match: 13. The CDR3 has 15 amino acids.

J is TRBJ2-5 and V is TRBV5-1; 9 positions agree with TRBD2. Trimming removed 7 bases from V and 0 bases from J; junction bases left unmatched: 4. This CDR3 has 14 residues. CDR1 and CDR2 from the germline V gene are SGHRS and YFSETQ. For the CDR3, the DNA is TGCGCCAGCCGACTAGCGGAGCACCAAGAGACCCAGTACTTC. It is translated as CASRLAEHQETQYF.

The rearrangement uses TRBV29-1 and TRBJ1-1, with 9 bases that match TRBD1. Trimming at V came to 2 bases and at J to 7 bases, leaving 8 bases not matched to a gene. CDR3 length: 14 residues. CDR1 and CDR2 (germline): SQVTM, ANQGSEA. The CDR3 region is CSVERTGVRGEAFF. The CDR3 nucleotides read TGCAGCGTTGAAAGGACAGGGGTTCGGGGTGAAGCTTTCTTT.

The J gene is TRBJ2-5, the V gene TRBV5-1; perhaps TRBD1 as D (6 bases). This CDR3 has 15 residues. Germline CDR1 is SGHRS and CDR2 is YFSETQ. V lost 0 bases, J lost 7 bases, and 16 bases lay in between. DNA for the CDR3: TGCGCCAGCAGCTTGGTTCCAGGGGAGACGGCGACCCAGTACTTC. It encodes CASSLVPGETATQYF.

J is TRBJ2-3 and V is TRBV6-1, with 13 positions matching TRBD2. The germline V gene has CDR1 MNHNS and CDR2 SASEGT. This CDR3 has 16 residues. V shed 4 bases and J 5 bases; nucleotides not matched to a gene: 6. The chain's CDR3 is CASSARTSGSIDTQYF. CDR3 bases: TGTGCCAGCAGTGCGAGGACTAGCGGGAGTATAGATACGCAGTATTTT.

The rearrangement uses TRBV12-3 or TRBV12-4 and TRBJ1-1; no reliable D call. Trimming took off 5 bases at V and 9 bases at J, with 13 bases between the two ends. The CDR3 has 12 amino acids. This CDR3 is CASSPTGSQAFF. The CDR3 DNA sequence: TGTGCCAGCAGTCCGACCGGGAGTCAAGCTTTCTTT.

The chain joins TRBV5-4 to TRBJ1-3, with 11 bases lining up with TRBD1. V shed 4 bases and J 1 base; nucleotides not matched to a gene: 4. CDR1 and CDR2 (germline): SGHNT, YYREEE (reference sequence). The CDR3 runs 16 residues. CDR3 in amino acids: CASSPGQGASGNTIYF. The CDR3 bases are TGTGCCAGCAGCCCCGGACAGGGGGCTTCTGGAAACACCATATATTTT.

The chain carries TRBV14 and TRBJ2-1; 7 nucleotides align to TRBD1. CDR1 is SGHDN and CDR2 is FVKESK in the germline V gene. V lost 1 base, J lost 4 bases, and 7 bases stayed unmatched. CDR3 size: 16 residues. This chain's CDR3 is CASSQGLGQAYNEQFF. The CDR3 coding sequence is TGTGCCAGCAGCCAAGGGCTAGGACAGGCATACAATGAGCAGTTCTTC.

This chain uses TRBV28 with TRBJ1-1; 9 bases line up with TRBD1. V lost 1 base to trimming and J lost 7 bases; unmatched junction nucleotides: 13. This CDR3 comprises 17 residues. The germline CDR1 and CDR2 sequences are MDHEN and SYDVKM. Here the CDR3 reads CASSLFGGQGDRSEAFF. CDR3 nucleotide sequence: TGTGCCAGCAGTTTATTCGGGGGACAGGGAGACAGGAGTGAAGCTTTCTTT. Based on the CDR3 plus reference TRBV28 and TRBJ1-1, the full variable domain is DVKVTQSSRYLVKRTGEKVFLECVQDMDHENMFWYRQDPGLGLRLIYFSYDVKMKEKGDIPEGYSVSREKKERFSLILESASTNQTSMYLCASSLFGGQGDRSEAFFGQGTRLTVV.

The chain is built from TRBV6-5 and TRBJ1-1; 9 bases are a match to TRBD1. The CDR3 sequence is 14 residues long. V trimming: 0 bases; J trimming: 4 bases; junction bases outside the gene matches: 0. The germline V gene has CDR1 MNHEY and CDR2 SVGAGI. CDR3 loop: CASSYSQGATEAFF. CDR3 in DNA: TGTGCCAGCAGTTACTCACAGGGGGCCACTGAAGCTTTCTTT.

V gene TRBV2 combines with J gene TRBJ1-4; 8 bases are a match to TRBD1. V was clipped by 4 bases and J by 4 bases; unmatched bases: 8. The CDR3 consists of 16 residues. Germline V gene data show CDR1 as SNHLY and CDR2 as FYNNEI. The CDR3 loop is CASSVLGQGFNEKLFF. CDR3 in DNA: TGTGCCAGCAGTGTTCTCGGACAGGGCTTTAATGAAAAACTGTTTTTT.

The CDR3 loop is CASSATGRGETQYF. The DNA for the CDR3 is TGTGCCAGTAGTGCGACAGGGCGTGGAGAGACCCAGTACTTC. The J gene is TRBJ2-5, the V gene TRBV19; TRBD1 aligns across 7 bases. Germline lookup yields CDR1 LNHDA and CDR2 SQIVND (reference sequence). This CDR3 spans 14 amino acids. V shed 5 bases, J shed 4 bases, and the junction held 7 bases outside the gene matches.

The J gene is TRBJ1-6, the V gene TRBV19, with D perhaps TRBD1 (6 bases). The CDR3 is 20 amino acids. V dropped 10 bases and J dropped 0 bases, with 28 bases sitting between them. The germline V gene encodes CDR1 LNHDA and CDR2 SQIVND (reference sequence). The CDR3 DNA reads TGTGCCACCACAAAGAGGGGGGGTTCCTCACTGAGCTCCTATAATTCACCCCTCCACTTT. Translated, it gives CATTKRGGSSLSSYNSPLHF.

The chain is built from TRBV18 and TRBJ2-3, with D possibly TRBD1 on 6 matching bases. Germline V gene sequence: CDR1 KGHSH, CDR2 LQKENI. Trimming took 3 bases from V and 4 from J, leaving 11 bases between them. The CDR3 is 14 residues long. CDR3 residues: CASSPSRGPDTQYF. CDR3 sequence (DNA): TGTGCCAGCTCACCTTCCAGGGGACCAGATACGCAGTATTTT.

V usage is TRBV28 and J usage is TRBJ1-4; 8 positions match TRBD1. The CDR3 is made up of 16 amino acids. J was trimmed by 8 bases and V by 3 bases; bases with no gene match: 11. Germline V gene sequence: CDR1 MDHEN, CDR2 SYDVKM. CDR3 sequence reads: CASSFSQGAGKEKLFF. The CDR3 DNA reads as TGTGCCAGCAGTTTCAGCCAGGGGGCGGGTAAAGAAAAACTGTTTTTT. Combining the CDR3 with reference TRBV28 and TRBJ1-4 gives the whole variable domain DVKVTQSSRYLVKRTGEKVFLECVQDMDHENMFWYRQDPGLGLRLIYFSYDVKMKEKGDIPEGYSVSREKKERFSLILESASTNQTSMYLCASSFSQGAGKEKLFFGSGTQLSVL.

CDR3 in amino acids: CASSLAPGSSYEQYF. CDR3 nucleotides: TGTGCCAGCAGCTTAGCCCCAGGGTCCTCCTACGAGCAGTACTTC. V and J are TRBV11-2 and TRBJ2-7, with a tentative D call TRBD1 (5 bases). This CDR3 is built from 15 residues. V lost 1 base and J 0 bases, leaving 10 bases between the germline ends. Germline CDR1 and CDR2: SGHAT and FQNNGV. Drawing the rest from reference TRBV11-2 and TRBJ2-7, the complete variable domain is EAGVAQSPRYKIIEKRQSVAFWCNPISGHATLYWYQQILGQGPKLLIQFQNNGVVDDSQLPKDRFSAERLKGVDSTLKIQPAKLEDSAVYLCASSLAPGSSYEQYFGPGTRLTVT.

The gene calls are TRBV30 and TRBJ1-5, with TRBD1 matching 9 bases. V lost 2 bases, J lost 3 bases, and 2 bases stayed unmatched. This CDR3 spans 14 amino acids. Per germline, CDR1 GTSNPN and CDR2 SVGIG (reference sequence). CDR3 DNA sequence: TGTGCCTGGAGTAGGGACAGGGTCAATCAGCCCCAGCATTTT. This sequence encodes CAWSRDRVNQPQHF.

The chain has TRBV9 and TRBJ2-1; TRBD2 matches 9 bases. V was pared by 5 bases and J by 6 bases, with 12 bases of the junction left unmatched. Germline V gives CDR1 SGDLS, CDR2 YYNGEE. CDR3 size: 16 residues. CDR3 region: CASSRTGTSPSNEQFF. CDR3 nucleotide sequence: TGTGCCAGCAGTCGAACAGGGACTAGCCCCTCCAATGAGCAGTTCTTC.

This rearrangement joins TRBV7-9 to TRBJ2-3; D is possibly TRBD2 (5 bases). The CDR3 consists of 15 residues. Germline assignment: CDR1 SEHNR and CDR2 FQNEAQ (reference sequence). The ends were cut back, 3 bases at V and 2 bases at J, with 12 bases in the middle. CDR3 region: CASSFVAPSTDTQYF. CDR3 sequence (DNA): TGTGCCAGCAGCTTTGTAGCGCCATCCACAGATACGCAGTATTTT.

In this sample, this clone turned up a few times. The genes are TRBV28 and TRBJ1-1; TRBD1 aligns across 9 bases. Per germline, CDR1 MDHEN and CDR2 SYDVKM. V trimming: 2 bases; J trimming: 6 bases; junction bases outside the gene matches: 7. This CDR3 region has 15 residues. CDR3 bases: TGTGCCAGCAGTTTACTGAGACAGGGGGTATCTGAAGCTTTCTTT. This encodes CASSLLRQGVSEAFF.

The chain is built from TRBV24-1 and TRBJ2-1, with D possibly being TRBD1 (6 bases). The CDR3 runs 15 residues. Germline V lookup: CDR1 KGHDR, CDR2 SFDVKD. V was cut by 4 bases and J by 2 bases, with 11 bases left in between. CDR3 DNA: TGTGCCACCAGTGACCTAGGGGGAACCTACAATGAGCAGTTCTTC. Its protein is CATSDLGGTYNEQFF.

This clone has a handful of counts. This chain's CDR3 is CASSVGTSANYEQYF. Here the CDR3 DNA reads TGTGCCAGCAGCGTAGGGACTAGCGCCAACTACGAGCAGTACTTC. The genes are TRBV9 and TRBJ2-7, with 9 bases matching TRBD2. Germline lookup yields CDR1 SGDLS and CDR2 YYNGEE. The CDR3 spans 15 residues. Losses at the gene ends were 0 bases for V and 3 bases for J; bases not matched to a gene: 4.

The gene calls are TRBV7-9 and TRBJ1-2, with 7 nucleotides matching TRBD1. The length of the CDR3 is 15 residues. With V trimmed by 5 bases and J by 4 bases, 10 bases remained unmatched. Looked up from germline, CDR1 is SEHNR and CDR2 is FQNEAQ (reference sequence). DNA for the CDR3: TGTGCCAGCAGCCCCCTGGGACAGTTTTCCTATGGCTACACCTTC. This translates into CASSPLGQFSYGYTF.

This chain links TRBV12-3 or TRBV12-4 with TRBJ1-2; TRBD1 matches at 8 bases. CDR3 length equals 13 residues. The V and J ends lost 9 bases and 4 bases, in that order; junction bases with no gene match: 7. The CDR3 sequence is CASSRGPGYGYTF. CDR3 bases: TGTGCCAGTAGCAGGGGGCCAGGCTATGGCTACACCTTC.

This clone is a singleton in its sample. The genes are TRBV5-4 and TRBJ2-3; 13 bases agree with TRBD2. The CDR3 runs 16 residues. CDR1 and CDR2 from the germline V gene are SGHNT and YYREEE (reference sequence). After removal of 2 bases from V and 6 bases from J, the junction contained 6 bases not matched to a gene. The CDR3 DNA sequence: TGTGCCAGCAGCTTTGGACTAGCGGGGGAATCGGATACGCAGTATTTT. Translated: CASSFGLAGESDTQYF.